This T cell receptor (beta chain) was captured in a study of cytomegalovirus exposure and HLA in healthy donors. The PCR ran on 60 Vbeta and 13 Jbeta primers. Libraries were prepared by immunoSEQ multiplex PCR; TCRdb keeps only in-frame clonotypes and omits some of them. The sample shows under 250,000 clones, almost 80% of them seen only once. On this clone itself: Its antigen is unidentified. Other DNA sequences in the same sample also yield this CDR3.

Study observations and caveats: Evidence from a later analysis indicated that most CMV-associated TCR beta chains looked HLA-restricted. Per published accounts, TCR beta sequences correctly predicted the HLA-A and HLA-B alleles of most subjects. Researchers left out some V segments, among them TRBV6-2 and TRBV6-3, as indistinguishable. Earlier findings revealed that most TCR beta V segments proved productive either about 90% or about 30% of the time.

This CDR3 comprises 14 residues. Germline V CDR1 and CDR2: MNHEY, SVGAGI. The V end lost 0 bases, the J end lost 2 bases, and 5 bases lay between the germline ends. J is TRBJ1-5 and V is TRBV6-5; D not certain. This receptor was identified in a male donor in good health and CMV-seronegative. Sequencing was done on a sample of PBMCs. Written as DNA, the CDR3 is TGTGCCAGCAGTTACTCGGGCGGCAATCAGCCCCAGCATTTT. Translating gives CASSYSGGNQPQHF.